This T cell receptor (beta chain) was documented in a study of identical twins. All donors were healthy, and all were Caucasian. With respect to this clonotype: Its antigen is still unknown.

A universal primer site arose from template switching, and cDNA bore unique molecular identifiers. TCRdb passed the 5' RACE reads through MiXCR, listing each CDR3 protein once. The data hold under 350,000 distinct CDR3 sequences, with roughly 8.6% observed a single time. Points from the study as a whole: For cord blood, abundant beta clonotypes had fewer insertions, unlike memory repertoires, which showed none.

The CDR3 has 14 amino acids. V trimming: 1 base; J trimming: 1 base; junction bases outside the gene matches: 3. The germline gives CDR1 SQVTM, CDR2 ANQGSEA. The data were also submitted as part of a second study, on yellow fever vaccine responses in identical twins.

The receptor was derived from a woman between 18 and 30 years old in good health. This sequence joins TRBV29-1 and TRBJ2-5; 7 bases are a match to TRBD1. The specimen sequenced was CD8+ T cells sorted from blood. CDR3: CSVEGGTVQETQYF. As DNA, the CDR3 is TGCAGCGTTGAAGGTGGGACAGTCCAAGAGACCCAGTACTTC.